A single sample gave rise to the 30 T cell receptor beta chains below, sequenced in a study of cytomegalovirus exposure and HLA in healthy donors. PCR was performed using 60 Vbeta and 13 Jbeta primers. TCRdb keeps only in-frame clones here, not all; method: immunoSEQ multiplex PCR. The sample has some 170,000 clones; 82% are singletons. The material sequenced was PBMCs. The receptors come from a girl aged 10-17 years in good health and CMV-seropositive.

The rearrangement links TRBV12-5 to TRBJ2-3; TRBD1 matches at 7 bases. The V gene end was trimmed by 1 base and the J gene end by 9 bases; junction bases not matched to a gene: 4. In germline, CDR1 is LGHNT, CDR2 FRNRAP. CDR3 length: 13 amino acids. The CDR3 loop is CASGLGRGQTQYF. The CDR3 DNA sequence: TGTGCTAGTGGTTTGGGAAGGGGACAGACGCAGTATTTT.

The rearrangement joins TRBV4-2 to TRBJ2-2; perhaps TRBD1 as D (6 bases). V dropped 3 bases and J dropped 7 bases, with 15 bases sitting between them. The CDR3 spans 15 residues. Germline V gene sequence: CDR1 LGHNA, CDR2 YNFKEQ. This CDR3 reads CASSQAQIRGGELFF. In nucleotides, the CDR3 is TGTGCCAGCAGCCAGGCCCAAATCAGGGGCGGGGAGCTGTTTTTT.

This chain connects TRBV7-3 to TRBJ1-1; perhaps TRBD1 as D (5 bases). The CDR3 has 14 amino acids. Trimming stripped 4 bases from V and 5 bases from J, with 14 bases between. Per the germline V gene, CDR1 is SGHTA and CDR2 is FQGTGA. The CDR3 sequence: CASSSNPRVTEAFF. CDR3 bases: TGTGCCAGCAGCTCGAACCCCAGGGTTACTGAAGCTTTCTTT.

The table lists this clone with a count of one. In DNA, the CDR3 is TGTGCCAGCAGCGGGGGGCAAGAGACCCAGTACTTC. Encoded protein: CASSGGQETQYF. The genes are TRBV6-6 and TRBJ2-5, with TRBD2 matching 7 bases. The CDR3 is 12 residues long. CDR1 is MNHNY, CDR2 SVGAGI, per germline (reference sequence). Trimming took 6 bases from V and 2 from J; bases not matched to a gene: 0.

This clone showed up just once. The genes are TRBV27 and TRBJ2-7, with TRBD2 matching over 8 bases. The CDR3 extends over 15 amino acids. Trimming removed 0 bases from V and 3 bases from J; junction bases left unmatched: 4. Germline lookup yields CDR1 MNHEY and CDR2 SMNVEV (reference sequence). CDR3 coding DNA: TGTGCCAGCAGTTTATCTACTAGCGGCGTCTACGAGCAGTACTTC. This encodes CASSLSTSGVYEQYF.

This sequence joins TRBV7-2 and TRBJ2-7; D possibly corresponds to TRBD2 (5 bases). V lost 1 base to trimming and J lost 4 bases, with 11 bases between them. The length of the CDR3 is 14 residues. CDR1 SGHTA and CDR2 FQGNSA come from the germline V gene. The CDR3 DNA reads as TGTGCCAGCAGCTTAGATTCCACGGGGTACGAGCAGTACTTC. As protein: CASSLDSTGYEQYF.

The CDR3 loop reads CASSDGEGQPQHF. The CDR3, as DNA: TGTGCCAGCAGTGATGGGGAGGGACAGCCCCAGCATTTT. The chain employs TRBV2 and TRBJ1-5, with D uncertain. V shed 3 bases and J shed 7 bases, with 10 bases lying between them. The CDR3 contains 13 residues. Germline V gene data show CDR1 as SNHLY and CDR2 as FYNNEI.

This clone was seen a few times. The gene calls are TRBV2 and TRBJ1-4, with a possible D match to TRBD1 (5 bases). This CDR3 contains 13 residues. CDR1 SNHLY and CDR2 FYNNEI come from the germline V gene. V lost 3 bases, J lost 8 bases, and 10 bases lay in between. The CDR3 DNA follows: TGTGCCAGCAGTGACAGGGTTGGGGAAAAACTGTTTTTT. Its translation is CASSDRVGEKLFF.

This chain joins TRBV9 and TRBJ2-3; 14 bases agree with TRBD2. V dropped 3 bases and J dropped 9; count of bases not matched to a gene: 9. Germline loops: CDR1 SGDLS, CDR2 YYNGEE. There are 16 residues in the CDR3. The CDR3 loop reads CASSAQGLAGVGTQYF. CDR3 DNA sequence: TGTGCCAGCAGCGCCCAGGGACTAGCGGGAGTAGGCACGCAGTATTTT.

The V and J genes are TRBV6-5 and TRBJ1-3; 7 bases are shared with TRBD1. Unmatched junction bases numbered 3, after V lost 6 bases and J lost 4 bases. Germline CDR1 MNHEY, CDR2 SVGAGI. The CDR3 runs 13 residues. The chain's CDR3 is CASRLTGGNTIYF. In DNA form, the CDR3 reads TGTGCCAGCAGGCTGACAGGGGGAAACACCATATATTTT.

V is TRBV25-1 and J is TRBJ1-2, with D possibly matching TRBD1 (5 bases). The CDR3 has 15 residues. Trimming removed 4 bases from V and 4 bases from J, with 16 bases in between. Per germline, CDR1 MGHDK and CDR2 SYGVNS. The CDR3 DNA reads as TGTGCCAGCAGTGGTCAGGGAGGTAGGTCCTATGGCTACACCTTC. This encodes CASSGQGGRSYGYTF.

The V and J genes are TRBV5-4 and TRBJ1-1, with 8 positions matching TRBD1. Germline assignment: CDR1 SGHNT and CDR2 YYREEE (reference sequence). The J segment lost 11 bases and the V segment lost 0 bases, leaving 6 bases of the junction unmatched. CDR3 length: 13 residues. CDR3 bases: TGTGCCAGCAGCTTGGACCCAGGGGGCCAGGCTTTCTTT. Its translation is CASSLDPGGQAFF.

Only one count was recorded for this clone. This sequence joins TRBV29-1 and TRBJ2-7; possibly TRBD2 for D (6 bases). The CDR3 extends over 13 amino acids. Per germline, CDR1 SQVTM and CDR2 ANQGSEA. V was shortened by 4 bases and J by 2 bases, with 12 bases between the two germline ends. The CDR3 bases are TGCAGCGTTGCCGGGAGCTTCCCCTACGAGCAGTACTTC. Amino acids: CSVAGSFPYEQYF.

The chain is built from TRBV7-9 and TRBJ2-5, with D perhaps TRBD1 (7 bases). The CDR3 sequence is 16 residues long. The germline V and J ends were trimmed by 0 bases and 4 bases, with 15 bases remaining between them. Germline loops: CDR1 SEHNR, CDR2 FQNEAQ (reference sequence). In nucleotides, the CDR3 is TGTGCCAGCAGCTTAGCGACAGGGAGGAGAGGAGAGACCCAGTACTTC. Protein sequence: CASSLATGRRGETQYF.

DNA for the CDR3: TGTGCCAGCAGTTTTAGTGGGAGGGCCTTCGAGCAGTACTTC. It specifies CASSFSGRAFEQYF. This sequence joins TRBV27 and TRBJ2-7; 7 bases align to TRBD2. This CDR3 spans 14 amino acids. V lost 3 bases, J lost 6 bases, and 8 bases stayed unmatched. Germline V gene lookup returns CDR1 MNHEY and CDR2 SMNVEV (reference sequence).

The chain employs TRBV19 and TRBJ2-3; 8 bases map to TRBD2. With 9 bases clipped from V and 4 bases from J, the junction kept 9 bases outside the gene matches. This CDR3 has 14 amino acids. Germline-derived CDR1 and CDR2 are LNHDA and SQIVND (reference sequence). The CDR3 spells CASRPGLEADTQYF. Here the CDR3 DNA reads TGTGCCAGCCGTCCGGGACTAGAGGCAGATACGCAGTATTTT.

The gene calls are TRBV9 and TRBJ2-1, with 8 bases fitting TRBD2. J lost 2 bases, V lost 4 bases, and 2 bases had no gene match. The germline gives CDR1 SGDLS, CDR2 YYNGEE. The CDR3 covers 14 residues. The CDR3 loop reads CASSTSGAYNEQFF. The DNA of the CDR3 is TGTGCCAGCAGCACTAGCGGAGCCTACAATGAGCAGTTCTTC. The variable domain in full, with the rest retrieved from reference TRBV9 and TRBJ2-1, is DSGVTQTPKHLITATGQRVTLRCSPRSGDLSVYWYQQSLDQGLQFLIQYYNGEERAKGNILERFSAQQFPDLHSELNLSSLELGDSALYFCASSTSGAYNEQFFGPGTRLTVL.

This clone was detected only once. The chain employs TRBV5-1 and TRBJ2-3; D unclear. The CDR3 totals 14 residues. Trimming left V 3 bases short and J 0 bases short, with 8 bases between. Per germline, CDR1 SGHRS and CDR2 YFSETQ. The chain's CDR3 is CASSSPTSTDTQYF. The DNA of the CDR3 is TGCGCCAGCAGCTCGCCGACTAGCACAGATACGCAGTATTTT.

CDR3 bases: TGTGCCAGTAGCCTCGGACAGGGGGCATTCCACGAGCAGTACTTC. Translation: CASSLGQGAFHEQYF. The chain recombines TRBV19 with TRBJ2-7; 11 positions agree with TRBD1. Per germline, CDR1 LNHDA and CDR2 SQIVND (reference sequence). CDR3 length: 15 amino acids. The V and J ends lost 6 bases and 5 bases, in that order; junction bases with no gene match: 9.

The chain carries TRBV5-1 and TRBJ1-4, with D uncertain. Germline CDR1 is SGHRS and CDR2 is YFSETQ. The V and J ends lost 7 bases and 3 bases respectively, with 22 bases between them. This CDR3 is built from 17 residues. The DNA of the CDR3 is TGCGCCAGCTGCCTCTATCCCGCGGGAACTTCTAATGAAAAACTGTTTTTT. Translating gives CASCLYPAGTSNEKLFF.

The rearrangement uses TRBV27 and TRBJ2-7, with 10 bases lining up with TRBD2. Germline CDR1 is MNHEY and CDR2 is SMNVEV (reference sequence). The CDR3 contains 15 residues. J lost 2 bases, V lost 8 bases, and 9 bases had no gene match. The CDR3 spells CASRQSSGSPYEQYF. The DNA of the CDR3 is TGTGCCAGCCGACAATCTAGCGGGAGTCCCTACGAGCAGTACTTC.

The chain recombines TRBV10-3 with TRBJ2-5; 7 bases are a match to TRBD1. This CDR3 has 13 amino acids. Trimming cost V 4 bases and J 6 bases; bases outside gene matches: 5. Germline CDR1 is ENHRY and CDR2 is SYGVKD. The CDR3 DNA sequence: TGTGCCATCAGTGCCGGGACAGAGAAGACCCAGTACTTC. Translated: CAISAGTEKTQYF.

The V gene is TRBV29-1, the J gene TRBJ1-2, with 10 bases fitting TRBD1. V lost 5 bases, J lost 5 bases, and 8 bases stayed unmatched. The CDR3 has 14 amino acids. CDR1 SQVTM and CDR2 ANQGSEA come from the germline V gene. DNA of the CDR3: TGCAGCGTTTCGGGGACAGGGGTGGGGTATGGCTACACCTTC. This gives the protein CSVSGTGVGYGYTF.

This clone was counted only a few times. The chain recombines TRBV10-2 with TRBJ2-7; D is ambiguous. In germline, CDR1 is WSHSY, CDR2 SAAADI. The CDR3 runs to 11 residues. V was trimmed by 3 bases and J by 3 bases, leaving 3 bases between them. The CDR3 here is CASSDYYEQYF. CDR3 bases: TGCGCCAGCAGTGATTACTACGAGCAGTACTTC.

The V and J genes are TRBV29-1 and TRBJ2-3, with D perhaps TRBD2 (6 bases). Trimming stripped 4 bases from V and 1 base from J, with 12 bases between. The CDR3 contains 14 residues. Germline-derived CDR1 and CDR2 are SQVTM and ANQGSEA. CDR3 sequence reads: CSVVLGLRTDTQYF. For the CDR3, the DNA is TGCAGCGTTGTGTTGGGACTGCGCACAGATACGCAGTATTTT.

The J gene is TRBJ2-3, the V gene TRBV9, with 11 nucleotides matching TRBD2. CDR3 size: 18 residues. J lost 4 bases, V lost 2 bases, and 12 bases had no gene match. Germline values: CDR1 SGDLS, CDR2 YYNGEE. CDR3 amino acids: CASSVGPGGSGGADTQYF. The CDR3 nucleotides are TGTGCCAGCAGCGTCGGCCCGGGGGGTAGCGGGGGGGCAGATACGCAGTATTTT.

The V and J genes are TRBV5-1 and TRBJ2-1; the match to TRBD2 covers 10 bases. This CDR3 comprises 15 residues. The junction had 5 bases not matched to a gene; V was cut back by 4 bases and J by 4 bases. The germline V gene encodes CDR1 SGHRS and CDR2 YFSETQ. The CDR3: CASSDSGGYYNEQFF. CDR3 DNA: TGCGCCAGCAGCGATAGCGGGGGGTATTACAATGAGCAGTTCTTC.

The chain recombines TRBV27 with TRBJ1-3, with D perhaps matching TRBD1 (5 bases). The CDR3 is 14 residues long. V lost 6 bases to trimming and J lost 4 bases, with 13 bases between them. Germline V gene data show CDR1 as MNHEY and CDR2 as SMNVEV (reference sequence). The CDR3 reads CASSRGTDGNTIYF. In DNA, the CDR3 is TGTGCCAGCAGCCGGGGGACGGACGGAAACACCATATATTTT.

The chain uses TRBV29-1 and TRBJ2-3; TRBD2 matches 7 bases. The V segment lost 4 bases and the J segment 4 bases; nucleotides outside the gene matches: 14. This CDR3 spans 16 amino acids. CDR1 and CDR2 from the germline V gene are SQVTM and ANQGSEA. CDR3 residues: CSVVFRLAAGADTQYF. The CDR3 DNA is TGCAGCGTTGTGTTTCGACTAGCTGCGGGAGCAGATACGCAGTATTTT.

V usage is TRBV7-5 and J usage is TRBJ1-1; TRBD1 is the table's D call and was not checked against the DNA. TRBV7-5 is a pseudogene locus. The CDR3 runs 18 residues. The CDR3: CARSLKGVLSMSSTEAFF. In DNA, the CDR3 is TGTGCCAGAAGCTTAAAGGGGGTTTTGTCGATGTCCAGCACTGAAGCTTTCTTT.